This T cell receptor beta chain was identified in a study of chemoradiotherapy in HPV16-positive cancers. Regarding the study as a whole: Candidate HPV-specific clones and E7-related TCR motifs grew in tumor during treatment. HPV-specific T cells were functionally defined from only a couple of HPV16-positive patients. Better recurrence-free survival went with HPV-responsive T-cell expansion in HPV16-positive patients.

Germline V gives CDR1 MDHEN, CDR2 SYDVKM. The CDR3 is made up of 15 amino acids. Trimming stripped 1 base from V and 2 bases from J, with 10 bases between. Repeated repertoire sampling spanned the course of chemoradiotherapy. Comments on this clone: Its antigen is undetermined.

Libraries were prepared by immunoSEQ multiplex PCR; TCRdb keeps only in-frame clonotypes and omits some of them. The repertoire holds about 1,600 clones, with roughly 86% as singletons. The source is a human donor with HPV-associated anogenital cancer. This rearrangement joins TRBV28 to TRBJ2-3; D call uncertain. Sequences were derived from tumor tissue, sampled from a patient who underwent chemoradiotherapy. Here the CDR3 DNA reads TGTGCCAGCAGTTTATCGGCAGATTTCACAGATACGCAGTATTTT. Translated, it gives CASSLSADFTDTQYF.